One sample yielded the 12 T cell receptor beta chains listed below, sequenced in a study of post-analysis software for immune sequencing data. Tagging with unique molecular identifiers was a feature of the TCR beta cDNA libraries. MiXCR was run by TCRdb on the PCR reads, yielding one entry per CDR3 protein. Seen here are 650,000 to 850,000 distinct CDR3 sequences, about 45% observed once, and the top ten hold 4.9%. Study-level results: Among five TRBV segments more frequent in patients than controls were TRBV5-6, TRBV5-1 and TRBV20-1.

These receptors' targets are unknown. The sample was blood. Receptor source: a girl between 10 and 17 years old with multiple sclerosis.

V is TRBV4-3 and J is TRBJ2-1; 7 nucleotides line up with TRBD2. This CDR3 is 14 amino acids long. From germline, CDR1 is LGHNA and CDR2 YSLEER. The trim removed 0 bases at V and 12 bases at J, leaving 8 bases unmatched. This CDR3 is CASSQDGGIAGQFF. CDR3 bases: TGCGCCAGCAGCCAAGATGGGGGGATAGCGGGGCAGTTCTTC.

J is TRBJ2-3 and V is TRBV7-2; 9 nucleotides line up with TRBD2. The CDR3 sequence is 16 residues long. The V gene's germline CDR1 is SGHTA and CDR2 FQGNSA. With V trimmed by 5 bases and J by 0 bases, 6 bases remained unmatched. Here the CDR3 DNA reads TGTGCCAGCAGCCAAGCGGGGGGCCTTAGCACAGATACGCAGTATTTT. Protein sequence: CASSQAGGLSTDTQYF.

The gene calls are TRBV5-6 and TRBJ2-1; 9 bases fit TRBD2. CDR3 length equals 15 residues. Germline values: CDR1 SGHDT, CDR2 YYEEEE. The junction had 9 bases not matched to a gene; V was cut back by 4 bases and J by 7 bases. CDR3 DNA: TGTGCCAGCAGCCCCGGAGCAGGACTAGCGAATGAGCAGTTCTTC. Translation: CASSPGAGLANEQFF.

The V gene is TRBV28, the J gene TRBJ2-5; TRBD1 or TRBD2 may be the D gene (5 bases each). CDR3 length equals 15 residues. Per germline, CDR1 MDHEN and CDR2 SYDVKM. V dropped 3 bases and J dropped 2 bases, with 13 bases sitting between them. CDR3 DNA sequence: TGTGCCAGCAGTTTTCAGGAGGACAAGCAAGAGACCCAGTACTTC. This gives the protein CASSFQEDKQETQYF.

This clonotype showed up just a few times. This chain connects TRBV20-1 to TRBJ2-7; 14 bases are shared with TRBD2. Trimming at V came to 3 bases and at J to 4 bases, leaving 8 bases not matched to a gene. The CDR3 totals 16 residues. Germline-derived CDR1 and CDR2 are DFQATT and SNEGSKA (reference sequence). This CDR3 reads CSASWGLAGVKYEQYF. As DNA, the CDR3 is TGCAGTGCTAGCTGGGGACTAGCGGGAGTTAAGTACGAGCAGTACTTC.

Concerning this clonotype itself: The junction differs from germline at one of its ends, possibly a read error. The J gene is TRBJ2-1, the V gene TRBV4-3; 11 positions match TRBD2. The germline V gene has CDR1 LGHNA and CDR2 YSLEER. The CDR3 extends over 16 amino acids. For the CDR3, the DNA is TGCGCCAGTAGCCAAGGGGGGGGACTAGCGGACAATGAGCAGTTCTTC. Translated: CASSQGGGLADNEQFF.

This rearrangement joins TRBV12-3 or TRBV12-4 to TRBJ2-7, with D possibly TRBD1 on 6 matching bases. The length of the CDR3 is 13 residues. V gave up 2 bases and J gave up 5 bases, with 10 bases separating them. The CDR3 region has the DNA TGTGCCAGCAGTTTAAGGGACACCGACGAGCAGTACTTC. This translates into CASSLRDTDEQYF.

The gene calls are TRBV9 and TRBJ2-5, with 10 bases aligning to TRBD1. Germline values: CDR1 SGDLS, CDR2 YYNGEE. The CDR3 is made up of 14 amino acids. V trimming: 3 bases; J trimming: 5 bases; junction bases outside the gene matches: 4. Written as DNA, the CDR3 is TGTGCCAGCAGCGACGACAGGGGGCTTGAGACCCAGTACTTC. Its protein product is CASSDDRGLETQYF.

This clonotype was observed a handful of times. V and J are TRBV7-9 and TRBJ2-5; 10 nucleotides agree with TRBD1. Looked up from germline, CDR1 is SEHNR and CDR2 is FQNEAQ (reference sequence). V trimming: 8 bases; J trimming: 11 bases; junction bases outside the gene matches: 17. This CDR3 has 15 amino acids. The DNA for the CDR3 is TGTGCCAGCGCCATCTCACGGACAGGGGGAGAAGAGCAGTACTTC. Its protein product is CASAISRTGGEEQYF.

The CDR3, as DNA: TGTGCCAGCAGCTTGGGACTAGCGACCTCAAACAGAGAGACCCAGTACTTC. The encoded protein is CASSLGLATSNRETQYF. The chain employs TRBV7-2 and TRBJ2-7; 10 bases align to TRBD2. The DNA end favors TRBJ2-5, so the J call may be wrong. CDR1 is SGHTA, CDR2 FQGNSA, per germline. The CDR3 is 17 residues long.

The chain has TRBV20-1 and TRBJ2-7; 10 nucleotides match TRBD2. CDR3 length equals 15 residues. The V gene's germline CDR1 is DFQATT and CDR2 SNEGSKA (reference sequence). After removal of 4 bases from V and 4 bases from J, the junction contained 10 bases not matched to a gene. The CDR3: CSATVSGRAGYEQYF. Here the CDR3 DNA reads TGCAGTGCTACCGTAAGCGGGAGGGCTGGGTACGAGCAGTACTTC.

This clonotype was seen more than once but under ten times. This chain uses TRBV6-2 or TRBV6-3 with TRBJ2-1; D is unclear. CDR3 length: 14 amino acids. V gave up 0 bases and J gave up 0 bases, with 3 bases separating them. Germline V gene data show CDR1 as MNHEY and CDR2 as SVGEGT. Written as DNA, the CDR3 is TGTGCCAGCAGTTACTCGGTCTCCTACAATGAGCAGTTCTTC. Amino acid sequence: CASSYSVSYNEQFF.